A single T cell receptor beta chain is shown here with its context. Antigen unknown. Time point specified: cycle 4 day 1 (C4D1), after more than five weeks of nivolumab. Each patient experienced a relapse that followed autologous stem cell transplantation, and brentuximab vedotin exposure varied. Purification of CD4+ T cells from thawed PBMCs was achieved by magnetic negative selection. The data are from a study of PD-1 blockade in classical Hodgkin lymphoma. General study findings and limits: CD4+ TCR diversity climbed significantly by C4D1, unlike CD8+ TCR diversity. Excluded were patients who started nivolumab under 1 year after ASCT, a group that had lower diversity. Patients newly diagnosed and complete responders had comparable baseline diversity.

The protocol was immunoSEQ multiplex PCR, while the TCRdb copy is restricted to in-frame clones and leaves out a portion. This sample has around 30,000 clones, with approximately 90% found just once. The CDR3 loop spans 14 amino acids. V lost 5 bases and J 0 bases, leaving 11 bases between the germline ends. Germline loops: CDR1 SQVTM, CDR2 ANQGSEA. The genes are TRBV29-1 and TRBJ2-1; D is perhaps TRBD2 (5 bases). The source is a human donor with classical Hodgkin lymphoma. The material sequenced was CD4+ T cells from blood, taken before the fourth cycle of nivolumab. CDR3 amino acids: CSVSQRSSYNEQFF. CDR3 coding DNA: TGCAGCGTTTCCCAGCGGAGCTCCTACAATGAGCAGTTCTTC.